This T cell receptor beta chain was sequenced in a study of T cell changes during pregnancy in multiple sclerosis (dated by TCRdb to the late 2010s). Regarding the study in general: The study looked at changes in the T cell repertoire across pregnancy in women with multiple sclerosis.

The receptor library was made with the immunoSEQ multiplex PCR assay. In its TCRdb copy, this immuneACCESS table keeps in-frame sequences only and misses some clones. Where compared with another copy, unresolved V genes explain less than half of these, and the others have no known cause. The sample table shows fewer than 40,000 clones, and about 93% are seen once. The ten biggest clones cover roughly 0.38% of the sample. A note on this clone: The clone's antigen remains unknown. No quality values exist for individual bases; no much larger clone is one base distant.

Germline trimming: 4 bases from V, 1 base from J; junction bases outside gene matches: 5. The CDR3, from cysteine to phenylalanine, totals 15 residues. CDR3 DNA is the only sequence kept; it has 45 bases, read in frame from the first base. CDR1 SGHNT and CDR2 YYREEE were looked up in the germline V gene (reference sequence). This TCR was recovered from a female donor in good health, enrolled as a control in a pregnancy study. This material consisted of CD4+ T cells from peripheral blood mononuclear cells, taken after pregnancy. The chain is made from TRBV5-4 and TRBJ1-3; 7 bases in the middle match TRBD1. The sequenced DNA is TGTGCCAGCAGCGTGTACAGGGGATCTGGAAACACCATATATTTT. This sequence encodes CASSVYRGSGNTIYF.